This T cell receptor beta chain came from a study of molecular identifiers for immune sequencing clone quantification. Study results and caveats: Sharing of a barcode by identical TCR molecules could cause highly expanded clone sizes to be underestimated.

One entry per CDR3 protein, called by TCRdb with MiXCR from the PCR reads. In the table there are under 650,000 distinct CDR3 sequences, 15% to 20% of which are singletons. From around 18,000 to 910,000 sorted cells, naive CD8 libraries were generated with 10%, 30% or 50% RNA. Sorted naive CD8 T cells were those defined as CD8+CD4-CCR7+CD45RA+. The sample holds a few counts of this clonotype. What it binds is unknown. Per the germline V gene, CDR1 is MNHNS and CDR2 is SASEGT. CDR3 size: 15 residues. Deletions cut 6 bases from V and 3 bases from J, with 18 bases between. Specimen: naive CD8+ T cells from blood, with Jurkat cell RNA spiked in. Subset noted: FACS-sorted CD8+CD4-CCR7+CD45RA+ naive T cells. This clonotype was obtained from a human donor in good health. Some libraries in this study had Jurkat cell RNA spiked in. V usage is TRBV6-1 and J usage is TRBJ2-7, with unresolved D. The CDR3 sequence is CASRGSISRHYEQYF. DNA for the CDR3: TGTGCCAGCAGAGGGTCTATCAGTAGACACTACGAGCAGTACTTC.